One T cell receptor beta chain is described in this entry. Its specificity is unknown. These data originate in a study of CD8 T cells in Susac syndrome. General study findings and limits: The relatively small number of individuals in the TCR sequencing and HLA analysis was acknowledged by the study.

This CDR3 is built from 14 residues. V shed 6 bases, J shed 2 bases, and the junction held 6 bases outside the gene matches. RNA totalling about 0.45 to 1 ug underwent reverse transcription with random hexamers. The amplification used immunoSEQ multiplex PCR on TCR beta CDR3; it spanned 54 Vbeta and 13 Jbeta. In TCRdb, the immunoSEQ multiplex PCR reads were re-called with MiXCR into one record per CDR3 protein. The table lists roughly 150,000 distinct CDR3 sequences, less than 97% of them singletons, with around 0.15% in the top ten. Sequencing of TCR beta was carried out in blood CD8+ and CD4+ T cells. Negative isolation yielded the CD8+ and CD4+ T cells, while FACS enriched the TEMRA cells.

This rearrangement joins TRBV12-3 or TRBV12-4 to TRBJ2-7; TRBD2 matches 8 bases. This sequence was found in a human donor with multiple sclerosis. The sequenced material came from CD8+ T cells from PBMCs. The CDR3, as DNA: TGTGCCAGCAGCCCCGGACTAGCAGCCTACGAGCAGTACTTC. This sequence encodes CASSPGLAAYEQYF.